This T cell receptor beta chain stems from a study of T cell repertoires in cytomegalovirus infection (dated by TCRdb to about 2019). The study in broad terms: The HLA type of each donor mattered for the analysis, because public TCR beta signatures pointed to carriage of CMV infection along with the matching HLA type.

Instrument on record: Illumina HiSeq 1500. In TCRdb, the public reads were trimmed at Q25 with fastp and aligned with MiXCR, with productive beta chains retained. When rows share a CDR3 protein, they turn into one entry using the most common DNA and genes. Recorded for this sample are about 230,000 distinct CDR3 sequences; under 25% of them occurred a single time. The ten largest make up 15% to 20% of the sample. On this clonotype itself: Its antigen is still unknown. No per-base quality is available; no much larger clone lies one base away.

Here is what the overall study found, with its caveats: The ex vivo response was dominated by HLA-C-restricted CMV-specific TCR beta clonotypes, which also provided the single most frequent clonotype in two of eight donors. Cumulative frequency of public TCR beta family members discriminated carriers of CMV infection plus the relevant HLA type in this cohort and an independent approximately 350-donor cohort.

The germline V gene (reference sequence) yields LNHNV for CDR1 and YYDKDF for CDR2. The CDR3, cysteine through phenylalanine, is 13 amino acids long. CDR3 DNA only is kept here, 39 bases in frame from base 1. V is shortened by 0 bases, J by 7 bases, and the region joining them spans 7 bases. The source is a human donor in good health (CMV status not recorded). Some clones in this sample may be carry-over from other donors' samples. The rearrangement combines TRBV15 with TRBJ1-5; the D gene cannot be resolved reliably. The source material was CD8+ T cells from PBMCs. The CDR3 amino acid sequence is: CATSREGWQPQHF. The nucleotides read TGTGCCACCAGCAGAGAGGGGTGGCAGCCCCAGCATTTT.